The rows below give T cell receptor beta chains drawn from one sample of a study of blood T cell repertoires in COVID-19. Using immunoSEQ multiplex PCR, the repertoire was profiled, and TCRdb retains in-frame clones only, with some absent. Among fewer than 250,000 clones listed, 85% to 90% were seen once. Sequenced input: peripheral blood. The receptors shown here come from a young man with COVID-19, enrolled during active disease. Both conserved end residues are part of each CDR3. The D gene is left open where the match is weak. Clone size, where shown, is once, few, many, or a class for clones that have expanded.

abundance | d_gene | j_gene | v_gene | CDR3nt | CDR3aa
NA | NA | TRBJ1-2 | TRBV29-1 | TGCAGCGTTGAAGGGGGCAGGGATGGCTACACCTTC | CSVEGGRDGYTF
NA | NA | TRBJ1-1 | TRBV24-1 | TGTGCCACCAGTGGAGGGTCTTCGGGTGAAGCTTTCTTT | CATSGGSSGEAFF
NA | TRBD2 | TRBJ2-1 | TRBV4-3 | TGCGCCAGCAGCCGACTAGCGGGACACCCGGGGAATGAGCAGTTCTTC | CASSRLAGHPGNEQFF
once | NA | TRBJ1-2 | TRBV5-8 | TGTGCCAGCAGCCTGGGTCCAGGGGTGTATGGCTACACCTTC | CASSLGPGVYGYTF
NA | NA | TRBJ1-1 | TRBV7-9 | TGTGCCAGCAGCTTAAGTACAGGAGGGATACCTGAAGCTTTCTTT | CASSLSTGGIPEAFF
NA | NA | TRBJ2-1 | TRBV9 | TGTGCCAGCAGTGAAGCTAGCGTCAATGAGCAGTTCTTC | CASSEASVNEQFF
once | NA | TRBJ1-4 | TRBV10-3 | TGTGCCATCAGCCTTGGGGCAGGGCCCCTAAGGGATGAAAAACTGTTTTTT | CAISLGAGPLRDEKLFF
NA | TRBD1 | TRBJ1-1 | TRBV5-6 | TGTGCCAGCAGCCACAGGGGAAGGACTGAAGCTTTCTTT | CASSHRGRTEAFF
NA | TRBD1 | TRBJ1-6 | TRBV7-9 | TGTGCCAGCAGCGAGACAGGGAATTCACCCCTCCACTTT | CASSETGNSPLHF
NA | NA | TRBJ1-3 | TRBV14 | TGTGCCAGCAGCCAATTGACAGGCTCTGGAAACACCATATATTTT | CASSQLTGSGNTIYF
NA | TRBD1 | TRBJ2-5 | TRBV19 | TGTGCCAGTACCCCCGGGACAGGGGGAAAAGAGACCCAGTACTTC | CASTPGTGGKETQYF
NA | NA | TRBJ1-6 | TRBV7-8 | TGTGCCAGCAGCTTAGCGCTACAGGGTGGGGTGTCACCCCTCCACTTT | CASSLALQGGVSPLHF
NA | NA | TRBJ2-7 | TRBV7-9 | TGTGCCAGCAGCTTAGCGAGTGGGAGCTCCTACGAGCAGTACTTC | CASSLASGSSYEQYF
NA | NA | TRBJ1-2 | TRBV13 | TGTGCCAGCAGCCATAGAGGGAGGGAGGGTGGCTACACCTTC | CASSHRGREGGYTF
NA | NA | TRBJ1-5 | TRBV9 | TGTGCCAGCAGCCAGAATAGCAATCAGCCCCAGCATTTT | CASSQNSNQPQHF
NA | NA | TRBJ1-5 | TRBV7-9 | TGTGCCAGCAGAACATTTCGGGGAGGCCCCAATCAGCCCCAGCATTTT | CASRTFRGGPNQPQHF
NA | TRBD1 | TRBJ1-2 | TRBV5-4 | TGTGCCAGCAGCCCGGGACAGGTCCATGGCTACACCTTC | CASSPGQVHGYTF
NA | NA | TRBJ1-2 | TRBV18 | TGTGCCAGCTCACCAGAGTTTCCCGGGATGCGGCTTTACTATGGCTACACCTTC | CASSPEFPGMRLYYGYTF
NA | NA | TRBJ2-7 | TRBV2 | TGTGCCAGCAGGAGCAGGGGGGAATACGAGCAGTACTTC | CASRSRGEYEQYF
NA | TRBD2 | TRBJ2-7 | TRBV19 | TGTGCCAGTAGCGGGACTAGCGTGATGTACGAGCAGTACTTC | CASSGTSVMYEQYF
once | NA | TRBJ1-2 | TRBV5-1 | TGCGCCAGCAGCTTGTACGGGGGGGACTATGGCTACACCTTC | CASSLYGGDYGYTF
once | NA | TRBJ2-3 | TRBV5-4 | TGTGCCAGCAGCTTCCGGTTCACAGAGAGCACAGATACGCAGTATTTT | CASSFRFTESTDTQYF
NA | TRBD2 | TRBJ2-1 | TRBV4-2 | TGTGCCAGCAGCCAAGCCCTCGCCCTAGCGGGGGGGGATAATGAGCAGTTCTTC | CASSQALALAGGDNEQFF
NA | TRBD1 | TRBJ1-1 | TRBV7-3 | TGTGCCAGCAGCCCGACAGGGGGCAATAGGAACACTGAAGCTTTCTTT | CASSPTGGNRNTEAFF
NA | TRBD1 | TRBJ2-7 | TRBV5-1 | TGCGCCAGCGGCTCGGGACAGGGCATCTACGAGCAGTACTTC | CASGSGQGIYEQYF
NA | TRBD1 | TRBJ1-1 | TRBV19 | TGTGCCAGTGGCACTCGGGACAGTCAACAAGCTTTCTTT | CASGTRDSQQAFF
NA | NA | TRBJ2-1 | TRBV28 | TGTGCCAGCAGTCCCTTCGGGGTTGAGCAGTTCTTC | CASSPFGVEQFF
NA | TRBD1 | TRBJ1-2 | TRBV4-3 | TGCGCCAGCAGCCAAGGTCCAGGGGGGATCTATGGCTACACCTTC | CASSQGPGGIYGYTF
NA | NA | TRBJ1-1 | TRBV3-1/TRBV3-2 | TGTGCCAGCAGCCAAGGGGGAGTGCCAGCTTTCTTT | CASSQGGVPAFF
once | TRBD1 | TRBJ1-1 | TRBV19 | TGTGCCAGTACCCCGGGACAGGGATGGAACACTGAAGCTTTCTTT | CASTPGQGWNTEAFF
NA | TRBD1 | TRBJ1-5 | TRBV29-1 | TGCAGCGTTCACACCGACAGGGGCGGTCAGCCCCAGCATTTT | CSVHTDRGGQPQHF
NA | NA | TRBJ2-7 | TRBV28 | TGTGCCAGCACTATGAGGGCCTTGTCCTTCTCGCAGTACTTC | CASTMRALSFSQYF
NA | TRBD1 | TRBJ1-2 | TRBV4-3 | TGCGCCAGCAGCCAAGAGAGGGGGCTCCGCATCTATGGCTACACCTTC | CASSQERGLRIYGYTF
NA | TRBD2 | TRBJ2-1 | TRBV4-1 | TGCGCCAGCAGCCATGCTAGCGGGAGGGCAACCTACAATGAGCAGTTCTTC | CASSHASGRATYNEQFF
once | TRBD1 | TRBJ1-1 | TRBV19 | TGTGCCAGTTCCCACAGGGGAGGAACTGAAGCTTTCTTT | CASSHRGGTEAFF
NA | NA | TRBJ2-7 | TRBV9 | TGTGCCAGCAGCGTAGTTCCGCAAGGGAGAAACGAGCAGTACTTC | CASSVVPQGRNEQYF
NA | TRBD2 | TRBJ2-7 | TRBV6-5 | TGTGCCAGCAGTTACTCGAATAGCGGGGTCTCCTACGAGCAGTACTTC | CASSYSNSGVSYEQYF
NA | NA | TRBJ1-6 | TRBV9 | TGTGCCAGCTCCCCCGACAGTAATTCACCCCTCCACTTT | CASSPDSNSPLHF
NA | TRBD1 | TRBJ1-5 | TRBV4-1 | TGCGCCAGCAGCCGGGGACAGGGAAGTTGGGGCGATCAGCCCCAGCATTTT | CASSRGQGSWGDQPQHF
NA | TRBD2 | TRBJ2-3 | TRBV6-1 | TGTGCCAGCAGTGTATCTTGGACTAGCGGGGACACAGATACGCAGTATTTT | CASSVSWTSGDTDTQYF
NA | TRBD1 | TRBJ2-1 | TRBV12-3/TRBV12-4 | TGTGCCAGCAGCCGGGACAGATCCAATGAGCAGTTCTTC | CASSRDRSNEQFF
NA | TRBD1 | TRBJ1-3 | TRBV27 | TGTGCCAGCAGTTCCCTGACAGGGGCTGGAAACACCATATATTTT | CASSSLTGAGNTIYF
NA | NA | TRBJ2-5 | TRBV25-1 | TGTGCCAGCAGTGACGTAGGGACACCCCAAGAGACCCAGTACTTC | CASSDVGTPQETQYF
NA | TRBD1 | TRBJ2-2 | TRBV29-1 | TGCAGCGTTTTCGAGGGACAGGACACCGGGGAGCTGTTTTTT | CSVFEGQDTGELFF
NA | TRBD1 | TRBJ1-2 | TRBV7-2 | TGTGCCAGCAGCCCAAGGACAGGGGACTATGGCTACACCTTC | CASSPRTGDYGYTF
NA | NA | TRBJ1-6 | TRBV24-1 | TGTGCCACCAGTGATCCGGGTTCGGCAGGGTCACCCCTCCACTTT | CATSDPGSAGSPLHF
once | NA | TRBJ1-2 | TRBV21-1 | TGTGCCAGCAGCAACGACAGGGGCTATGGCTACACCTTC | CASSNDRGYGYTF
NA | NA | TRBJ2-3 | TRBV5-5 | TGTGCCAGCAGCTTGGGAGTGGTCACAGATACGCAGTATTTT | CASSLGVVTDTQYF
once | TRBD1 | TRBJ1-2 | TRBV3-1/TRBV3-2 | TGTGCCAGCAGCCATGGGCAGGGGGCTAACTATGGCTACACCTTC | CASSHGQGANYGYTF
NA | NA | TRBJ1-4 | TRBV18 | TGTGCCAGCTCAAAACAGCGGGCGGATGAAAAACTGTTTTTT | CASSKQRADEKLFF
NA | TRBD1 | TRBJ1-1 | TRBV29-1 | TGCAGCGTTGAGGCGGCAGGGGGCATCGGCACTGAAGCTTTCTTT | CSVEAAGGIGTEAFF
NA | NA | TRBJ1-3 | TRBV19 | TGTGCCAGTAGTATCGACAGTTCGAATGGAAACACCATATATTTT | CASSIDSSNGNTIYF
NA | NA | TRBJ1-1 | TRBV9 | TGTGCCAGCAGCTCCTTAGACACCGCGCCTGGAGCTTTCTTT | CASSSLDTAPGAFF